This entry concerns a single TCR beta chain. The antigen remains unidentified. A roughly 120-subject validation cohort, separate from the approximately 700-subject first cohort, supplied the donors. This sample was included in a study of cytomegalovirus exposure and HLA in healthy donors. The CDR3 consists of 13 residues. Between the trimmed V and J ends, which lost 8 bases and 6 bases, there was a span of 15 bases. Germline values: CDR1 LNHNV, CDR2 YYDKDF (reference sequence). The data were produced by immunoSEQ multiplex PCR, yet TCRdb's version contains in-frame clones alone and is incomplete. Of around 140,000 clones detected, 80% to 90% appear once; the ten largest clones hold approximately 1.2%. General observations from the study: The listing of 150 to 200 TCR beta chains classed them as cytomegalovirus-associated. Most TCR sequences showed up rarely, but some public TCRs showed up in many donors.

This TCR was sampled from a woman younger than 30 in good health and CMV-seronegative. Sequencing input: PBMCs. V usage is TRBV15 and J usage is TRBJ2-3; D ambiguous. CDR3 coding DNA: TGTGCCACCTCCTGGTCTTCTAGGGATACGCAGTATTTT. Translation: CATSWSSRDTQYF.